This T cell receptor (beta chain) is from a study of shared clonotypes between healthy human individuals. The germline V gene has CDR1 LNHNV and CDR2 YYDKDF (reference sequence). This CDR3 has 14 amino acids. V lost 1 base to trimming and J lost 3 bases, with 7 bases between them. Original processing methods: Junction-only sequences without quality scores came from ImmunoSEQ, so filtering differed. Libraries were prepared by immunoSEQ multiplex PCR; TCRdb keeps only in-frame clonotypes and omits some of them. The DNA gave D and trimming, while V, J and clone size come from that table. The table includes 2,500,000 or so clones, around 94% detected once.

V gene TRBV15 combines with J gene TRBJ1-3; D is ambiguous. Input material: naive CD4+ T cells sorted from blood. The sample's subset: CD45RA+ positively selected. The source of this sequence is a man between 18 and 29 years old in good health. The CDR3 region has the DNA TGTGCCACCAGCAGAGGGACCGGTGGAAACACCATATATTTT. Translated, it gives CATSRGTGGNTIYF.